The clone carrying this TCR beta chain is deemed medium-sized. V was clipped by 6 bases and J by 10 bases, with 15 bases between them. The CDR3 is 13 residues long. The sample belongs to a study of metastatic and nonmetastatic thyroid tumors. Overall study: Where malignant and benign thyroid patients were concerned, repertoires were compared across blood and tumor or nodule tissue.

Prior to thyroid surgery, none of the patients had received any treatment. TCRdb reprocessed the PCR reads using MiXCR. This sample has 25,000 or so clones, with approximately 15% found just once. The chain has TRBV12-3 or TRBV12-4 and TRBJ1-4; D ambiguous. The receptor was isolated from a female donor with papillary thyroid cancer or a benign thyroid nodule (not recorded which). Some clones in this sample may be carry-over from other donors' samples. Sequenced: blood. DNA for the CDR3: TGTGCCAGCAGGCAAGATCTAGTCGGAAAACTGTTTTTT. It yields the protein CASRQDLVGKLFF.